Listed below are T cell receptor beta chains from one sample, sequenced in a study of blood T cell repertoires in COVID-19. Clones were sequenced by immunoSEQ multiplex PCR, and TCRdb holds only the in-frame ones, with some missing. Among about 260,000 clones listed, roughly 82% were seen once. The sample was PBMCs or T cells enriched from blood (not recorded which). The receptors originated from a woman aged 45-59 years who had recovered from COVID-19. Both conserved end residues are part of each CDR3. The D gene is left open where the match is weak. Size is stated for part of the rows, as once, few or many counts, or as a class when the clone is expanded.

>TRBD1|TRBV9|TRBJ1-2|once
TGTGCCAGCAGCCCAGGGGGACAGGGGGCGACTGGCTACACCTTC
CASSPGGQGATGYTF
>-|TRBV5-1|TRBJ1-1|-
TGCGCCAGCAGCTCACAGGGAAAAGGAAACACTGAAGCTTTCTTT
CASSSQGKGNTEAFF
>-|TRBV2|TRBJ2-7|once
TGTGCCAGCAGTGAAGCGCGTTTAGCCTACGAGCAGTACTTC
CASSEARLAYEQYF
>-|TRBV6-5|TRBJ2-3|-
TGTGCCAGCAGTTCGCTAGCCTCGGGCACAGATACGCAGTATTTT
CASSSLASGTDTQYF
>TRBD2|TRBV7-2|TRBJ2-7|-
TGTGCCAGCAGCCCAATACTAGCGGACTACGAGCAGTACTTC
CASSPILADYEQYF
>TRBD2|TRBV30|TRBJ2-7|-
TGTGCCTGGAGCGAAGGGCTAGCGGGAGCCGGGGACGAGCAGTACTTC
CAWSEGLAGAGDEQYF
>-|TRBV5-3|TRBJ1-2|-
TGTGCCAGAAGCGGGCTGGGTGAAGGCTACACCTTC
CARSGLGEGYTF
>TRBD1|TRBV7-9|TRBJ1-4|-
TGTGCCAGCAGCTTTACAGGGGGTAATGAAAAACTGTTTTTT
CASSFTGGNEKLFF
>-|TRBV11-2|TRBJ1-5|-
TGTGCCAGCAGCTTAGGGCGTCCGGCAGGGGTGAGCAATCAGCCCCAGCATTTT
CASSLGRPAGVSNQPQHF
>TRBD2|TRBV9|TRBJ2-7|-
TGTGCCAGCAGCGTAGCCGTGGGGGGGTACGAGCAGTACTTC
CASSVAVGGYEQYF
>-|TRBV3-1/TRBV3-2|TRBJ1-1|-
TGTGCCAGCAGCCAAGAATGGGGGGGGAACACTGAAGCTTTCTTT
CASSQEWGGNTEAFF
>-|TRBV20-1|TRBJ1-1|-
TGCAGTGCTCCCAGGAACACTGAAGCTTTCTTT
CSAPRNTEAFF